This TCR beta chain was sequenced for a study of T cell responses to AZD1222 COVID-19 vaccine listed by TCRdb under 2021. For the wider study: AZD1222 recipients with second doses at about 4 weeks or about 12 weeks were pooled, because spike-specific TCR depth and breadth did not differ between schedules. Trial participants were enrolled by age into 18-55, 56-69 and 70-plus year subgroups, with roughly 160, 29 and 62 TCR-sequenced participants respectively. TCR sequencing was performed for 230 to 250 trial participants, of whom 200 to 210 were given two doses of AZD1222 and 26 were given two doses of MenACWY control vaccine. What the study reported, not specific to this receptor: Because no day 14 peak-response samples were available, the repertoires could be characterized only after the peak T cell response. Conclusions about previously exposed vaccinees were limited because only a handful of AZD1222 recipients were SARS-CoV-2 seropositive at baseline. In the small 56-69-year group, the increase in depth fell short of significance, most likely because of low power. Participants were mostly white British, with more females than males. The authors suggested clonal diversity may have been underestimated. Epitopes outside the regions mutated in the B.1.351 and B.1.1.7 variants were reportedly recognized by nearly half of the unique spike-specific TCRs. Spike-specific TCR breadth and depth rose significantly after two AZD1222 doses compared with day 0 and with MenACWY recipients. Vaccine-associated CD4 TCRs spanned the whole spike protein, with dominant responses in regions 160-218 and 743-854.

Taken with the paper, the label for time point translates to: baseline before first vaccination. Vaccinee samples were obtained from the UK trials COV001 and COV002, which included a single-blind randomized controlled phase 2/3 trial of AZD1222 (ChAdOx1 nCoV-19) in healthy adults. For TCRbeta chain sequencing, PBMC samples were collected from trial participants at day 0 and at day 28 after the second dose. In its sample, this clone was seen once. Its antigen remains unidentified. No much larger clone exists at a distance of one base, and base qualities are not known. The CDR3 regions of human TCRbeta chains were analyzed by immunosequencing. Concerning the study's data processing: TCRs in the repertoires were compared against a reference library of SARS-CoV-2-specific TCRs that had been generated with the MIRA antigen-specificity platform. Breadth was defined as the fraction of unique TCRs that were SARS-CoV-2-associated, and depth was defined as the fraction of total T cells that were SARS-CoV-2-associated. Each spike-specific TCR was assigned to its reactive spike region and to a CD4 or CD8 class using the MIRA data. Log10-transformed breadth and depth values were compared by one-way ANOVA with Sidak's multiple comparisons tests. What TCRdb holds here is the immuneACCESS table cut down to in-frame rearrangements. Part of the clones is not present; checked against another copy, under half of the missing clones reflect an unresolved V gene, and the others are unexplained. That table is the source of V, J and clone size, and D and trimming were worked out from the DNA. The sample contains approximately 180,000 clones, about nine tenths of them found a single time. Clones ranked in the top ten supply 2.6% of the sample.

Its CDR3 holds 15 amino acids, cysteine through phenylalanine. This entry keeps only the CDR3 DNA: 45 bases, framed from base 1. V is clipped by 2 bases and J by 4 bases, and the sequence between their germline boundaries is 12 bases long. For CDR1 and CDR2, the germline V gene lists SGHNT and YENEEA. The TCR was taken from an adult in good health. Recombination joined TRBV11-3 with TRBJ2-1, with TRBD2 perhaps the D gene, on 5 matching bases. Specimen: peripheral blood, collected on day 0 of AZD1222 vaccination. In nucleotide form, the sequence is TGTGCCAGCAGCTTAAGCGGTTCTTATTACAATGAGCAGTTCTTC. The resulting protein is CASSLSGSYYNEQFF.